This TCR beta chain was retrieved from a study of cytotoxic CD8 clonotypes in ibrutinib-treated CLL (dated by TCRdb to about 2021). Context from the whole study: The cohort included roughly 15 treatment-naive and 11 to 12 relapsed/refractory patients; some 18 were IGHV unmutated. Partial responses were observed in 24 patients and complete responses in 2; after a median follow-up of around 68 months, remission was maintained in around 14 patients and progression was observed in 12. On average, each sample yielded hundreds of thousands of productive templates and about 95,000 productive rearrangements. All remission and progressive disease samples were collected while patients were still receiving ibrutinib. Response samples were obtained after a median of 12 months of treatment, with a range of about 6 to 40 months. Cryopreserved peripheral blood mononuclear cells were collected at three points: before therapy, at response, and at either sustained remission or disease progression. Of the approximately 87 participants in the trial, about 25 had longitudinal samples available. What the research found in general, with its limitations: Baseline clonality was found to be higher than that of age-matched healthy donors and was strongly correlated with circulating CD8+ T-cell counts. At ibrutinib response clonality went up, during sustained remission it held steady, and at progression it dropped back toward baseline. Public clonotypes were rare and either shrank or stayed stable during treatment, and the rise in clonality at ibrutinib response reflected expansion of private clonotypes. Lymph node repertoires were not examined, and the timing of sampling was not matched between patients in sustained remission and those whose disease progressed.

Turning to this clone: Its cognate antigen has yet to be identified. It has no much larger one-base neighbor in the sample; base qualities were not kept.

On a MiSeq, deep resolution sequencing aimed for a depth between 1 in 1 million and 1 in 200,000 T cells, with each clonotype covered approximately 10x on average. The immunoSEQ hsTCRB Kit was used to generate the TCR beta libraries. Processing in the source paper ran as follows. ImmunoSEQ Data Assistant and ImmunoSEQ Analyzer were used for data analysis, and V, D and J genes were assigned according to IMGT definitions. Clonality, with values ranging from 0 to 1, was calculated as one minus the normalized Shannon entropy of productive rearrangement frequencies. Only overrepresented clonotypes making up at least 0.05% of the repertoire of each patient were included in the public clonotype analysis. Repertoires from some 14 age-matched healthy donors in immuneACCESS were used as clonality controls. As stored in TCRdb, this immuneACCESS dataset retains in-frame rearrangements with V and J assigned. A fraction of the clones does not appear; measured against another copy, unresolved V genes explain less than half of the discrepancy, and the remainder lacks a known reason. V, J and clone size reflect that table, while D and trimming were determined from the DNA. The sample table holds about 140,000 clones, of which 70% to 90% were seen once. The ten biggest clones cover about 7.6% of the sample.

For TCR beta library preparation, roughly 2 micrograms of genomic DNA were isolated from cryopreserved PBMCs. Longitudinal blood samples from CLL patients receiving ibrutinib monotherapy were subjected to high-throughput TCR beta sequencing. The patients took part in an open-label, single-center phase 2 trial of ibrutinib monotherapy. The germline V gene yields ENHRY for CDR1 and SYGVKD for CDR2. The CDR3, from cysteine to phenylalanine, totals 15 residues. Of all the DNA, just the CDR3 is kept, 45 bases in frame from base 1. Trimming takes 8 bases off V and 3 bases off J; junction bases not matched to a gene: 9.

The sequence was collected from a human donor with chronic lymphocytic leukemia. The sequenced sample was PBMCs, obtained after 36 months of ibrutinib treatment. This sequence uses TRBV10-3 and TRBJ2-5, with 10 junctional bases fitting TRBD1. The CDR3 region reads CAIGQGVPGEETQYF. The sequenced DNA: TGTGCCATCGGACAGGGGGTCCCCGGCGAAGAGACCCAGTACTTC.